This T cell receptor beta chain was documented in a study of a mutant IDH1 vaccine in newly diagnosed glioma. Looking at the study overall: Every participant had undergone radiotherapy, temozolomide, or both before, and most underwent both. Study-wide results and caveats: The occurrence of vaccine-induced immune responses was seen in 80% to 95% of patients.

The length of the CDR3 is 15 residues. V was trimmed by 0 bases and J by 6 bases, leaving 10 bases between them. Germline V gives CDR1 SGDLS, CDR2 YYNGEE. Sequencing was performed with immunoSEQ multiplex PCR; in TCRdb, only in-frame clones are kept and a portion is missing. There are just under 95,000 clones in the sample; 80% to 90% occur only once, and around 7% lies in the top ten. The time point was: baseline, week 1 (first vaccination visit). Regarding treatment: pre-vaccination baseline after standard-of-care therapy. Each astrocytoma in the donors was new, WHO grade 3 or 4, IDH1-mutant and ATRX-lost. This clone was counted between two and nine times. The antigen remains unidentified.

Sequencing was performed on PBMCs, taken from a glioma patient treated with radiotherapy, temozolomide or both. The gene calls are TRBV9 and TRBJ1-6, with no clear D. The receptor was isolated from a woman aged 45-65 years with glioma. Here the CDR3 reads CASSVDGAPNSPLHF. In DNA, the CDR3 is TGTGCCAGCAGCGTAGATGGAGCTCCTAATTCACCCCTCCACTTT.